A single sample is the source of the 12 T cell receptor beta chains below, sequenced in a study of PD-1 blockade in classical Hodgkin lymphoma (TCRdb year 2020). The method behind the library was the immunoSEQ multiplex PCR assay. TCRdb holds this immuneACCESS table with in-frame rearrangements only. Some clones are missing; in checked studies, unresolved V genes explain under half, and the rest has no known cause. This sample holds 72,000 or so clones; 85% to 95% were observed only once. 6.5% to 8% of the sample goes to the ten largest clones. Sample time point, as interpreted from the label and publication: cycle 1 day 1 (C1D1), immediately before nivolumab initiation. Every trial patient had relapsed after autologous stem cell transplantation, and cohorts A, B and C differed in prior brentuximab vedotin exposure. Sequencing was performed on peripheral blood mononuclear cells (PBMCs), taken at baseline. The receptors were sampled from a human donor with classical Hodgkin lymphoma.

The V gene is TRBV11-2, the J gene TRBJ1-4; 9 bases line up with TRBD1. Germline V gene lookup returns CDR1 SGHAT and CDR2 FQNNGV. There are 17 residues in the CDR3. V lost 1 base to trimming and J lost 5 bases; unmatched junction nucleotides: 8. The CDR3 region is CASSLGGQGYKNEKLFF. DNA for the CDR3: TGTGCCAGCAGCTTAGGGGGACAGGGTTATAAAAATGAAAAACTGTTTTTT.

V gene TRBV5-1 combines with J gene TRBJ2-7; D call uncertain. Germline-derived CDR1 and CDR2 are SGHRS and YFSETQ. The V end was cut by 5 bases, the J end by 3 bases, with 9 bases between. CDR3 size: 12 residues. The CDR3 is CASSPTDYEQYF. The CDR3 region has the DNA TGCGCCAGCAGTCCGACTGACTACGAGCAGTACTTC.

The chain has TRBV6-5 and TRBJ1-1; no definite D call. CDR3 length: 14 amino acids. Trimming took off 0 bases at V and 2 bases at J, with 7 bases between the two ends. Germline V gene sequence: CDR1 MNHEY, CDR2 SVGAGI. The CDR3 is CASSYSTVNTEAFF. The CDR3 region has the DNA TGTGCCAGCAGTTACTCGACCGTAAACACTGAAGCTTTCTTT.

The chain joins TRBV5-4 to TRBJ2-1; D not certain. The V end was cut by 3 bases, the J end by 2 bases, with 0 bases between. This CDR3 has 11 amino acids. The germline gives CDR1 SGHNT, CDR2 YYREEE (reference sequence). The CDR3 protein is CASSSYNEQFF. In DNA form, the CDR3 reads TGTGCCAGCAGCTCCTACAATGAGCAGTTCTTC. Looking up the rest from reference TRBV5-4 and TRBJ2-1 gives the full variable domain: ETGVTQSPTHLIKTRGQQVTLRCSSQSGHNTVSWYQQALGQGPQFIFQYYREEENGRGNFPPRFSGLQFPNYSSELNVNALELDDSALYLCASSSYNEQFFGPGTRLTVL.

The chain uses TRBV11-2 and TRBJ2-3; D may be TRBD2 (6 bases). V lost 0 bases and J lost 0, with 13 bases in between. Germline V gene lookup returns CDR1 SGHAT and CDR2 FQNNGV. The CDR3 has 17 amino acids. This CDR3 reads CASSLDFSGASTDTQYF. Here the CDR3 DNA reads TGTGCCAGCAGCTTAGATTTTAGCGGAGCAAGCACAGATACGCAGTATTTT.

The CDR3 is CASSHRDREEYEQYF. CDR3 bases: TGTGCCAGCAGTCACCGGGACAGGGAAGAGTACGAGCAGTACTTC. This rearrangement joins TRBV11-1 to TRBJ2-7; TRBD1 agrees at 9 bases. This CDR3 spans 15 amino acids. The V gene end was trimmed by 6 bases and the J gene end by 4 bases; junction bases not matched to a gene: 10. Germline lookup yields CDR1 SGHAT and CDR2 FQDESV (reference sequence).

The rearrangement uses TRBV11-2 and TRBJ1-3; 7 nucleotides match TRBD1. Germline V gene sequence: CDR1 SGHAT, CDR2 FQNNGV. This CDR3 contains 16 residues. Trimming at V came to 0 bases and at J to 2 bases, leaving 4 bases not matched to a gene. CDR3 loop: CASSLESGTAGNTIYF. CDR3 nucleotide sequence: TGTGCCAGCAGCTTAGAGAGCGGGACAGCTGGAAACACCATATATTTT. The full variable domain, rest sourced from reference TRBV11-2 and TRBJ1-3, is EAGVAQSPRYKIIEKRQSVAFWCNPISGHATLYWYQQILGQGPKLLIQFQNNGVVDDSQLPKDRFSAERLKGVDSTLKIQPAKLEDSAVYLCASSLESGTAGNTIYFGEGSWLTVV.

In DNA form, the CDR3 reads TGTGCCAGTAGTATTCAGGTATATGGCTACGAGCAGTACTTC. Protein sequence: CASSIQVYGYEQYF. The rearrangement uses TRBV19 and TRBJ2-7; D gene ambiguous. Germline-derived CDR1 and CDR2 are LNHDA and SQIVND (reference sequence). V was shortened by 3 bases and J by 3 bases, with 12 bases between the two germline ends. This CDR3 is built from 14 residues.

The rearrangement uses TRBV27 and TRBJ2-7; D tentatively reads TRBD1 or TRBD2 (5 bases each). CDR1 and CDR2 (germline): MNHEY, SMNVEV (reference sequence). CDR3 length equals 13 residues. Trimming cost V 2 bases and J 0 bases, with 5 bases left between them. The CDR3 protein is CASSLGGSYEQYF. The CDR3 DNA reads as TGTGCCAGCAGTTTAGGGGGCTCCTACGAGCAGTACTTC.

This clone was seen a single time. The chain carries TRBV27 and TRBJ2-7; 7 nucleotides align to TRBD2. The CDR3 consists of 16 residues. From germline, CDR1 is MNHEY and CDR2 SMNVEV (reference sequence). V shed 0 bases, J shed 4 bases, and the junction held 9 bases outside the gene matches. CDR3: CASSLSWGGSTYEQYF. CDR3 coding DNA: TGTGCCAGCAGTTTATCGTGGGGCGGGAGCACTTACGAGCAGTACTTC.

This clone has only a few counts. CDR3 nucleotide sequence: TGTGCCAGCAGTTACGGGCAGAATAATTCACCCCTCCACTTT. Its translation is CASSYGQNNSPLHF. This sequence joins TRBV6-5 and TRBJ1-6; D gene unclear. The CDR3 is 14 amino acids. Germline lookup yields CDR1 MNHEY and CDR2 SVGAGI. With 2 bases removed from V and 5 bases from J, the gap between germline ends came to 7 bases.

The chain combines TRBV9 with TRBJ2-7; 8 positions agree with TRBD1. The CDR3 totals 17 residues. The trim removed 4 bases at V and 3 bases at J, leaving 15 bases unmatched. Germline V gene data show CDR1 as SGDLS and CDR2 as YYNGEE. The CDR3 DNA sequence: TGTGCCAGCAGCTTGGACAGGGCGATTGGGATAAACTACGAGCAGTACTTC. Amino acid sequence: CASSLDRAIGINYEQYF.